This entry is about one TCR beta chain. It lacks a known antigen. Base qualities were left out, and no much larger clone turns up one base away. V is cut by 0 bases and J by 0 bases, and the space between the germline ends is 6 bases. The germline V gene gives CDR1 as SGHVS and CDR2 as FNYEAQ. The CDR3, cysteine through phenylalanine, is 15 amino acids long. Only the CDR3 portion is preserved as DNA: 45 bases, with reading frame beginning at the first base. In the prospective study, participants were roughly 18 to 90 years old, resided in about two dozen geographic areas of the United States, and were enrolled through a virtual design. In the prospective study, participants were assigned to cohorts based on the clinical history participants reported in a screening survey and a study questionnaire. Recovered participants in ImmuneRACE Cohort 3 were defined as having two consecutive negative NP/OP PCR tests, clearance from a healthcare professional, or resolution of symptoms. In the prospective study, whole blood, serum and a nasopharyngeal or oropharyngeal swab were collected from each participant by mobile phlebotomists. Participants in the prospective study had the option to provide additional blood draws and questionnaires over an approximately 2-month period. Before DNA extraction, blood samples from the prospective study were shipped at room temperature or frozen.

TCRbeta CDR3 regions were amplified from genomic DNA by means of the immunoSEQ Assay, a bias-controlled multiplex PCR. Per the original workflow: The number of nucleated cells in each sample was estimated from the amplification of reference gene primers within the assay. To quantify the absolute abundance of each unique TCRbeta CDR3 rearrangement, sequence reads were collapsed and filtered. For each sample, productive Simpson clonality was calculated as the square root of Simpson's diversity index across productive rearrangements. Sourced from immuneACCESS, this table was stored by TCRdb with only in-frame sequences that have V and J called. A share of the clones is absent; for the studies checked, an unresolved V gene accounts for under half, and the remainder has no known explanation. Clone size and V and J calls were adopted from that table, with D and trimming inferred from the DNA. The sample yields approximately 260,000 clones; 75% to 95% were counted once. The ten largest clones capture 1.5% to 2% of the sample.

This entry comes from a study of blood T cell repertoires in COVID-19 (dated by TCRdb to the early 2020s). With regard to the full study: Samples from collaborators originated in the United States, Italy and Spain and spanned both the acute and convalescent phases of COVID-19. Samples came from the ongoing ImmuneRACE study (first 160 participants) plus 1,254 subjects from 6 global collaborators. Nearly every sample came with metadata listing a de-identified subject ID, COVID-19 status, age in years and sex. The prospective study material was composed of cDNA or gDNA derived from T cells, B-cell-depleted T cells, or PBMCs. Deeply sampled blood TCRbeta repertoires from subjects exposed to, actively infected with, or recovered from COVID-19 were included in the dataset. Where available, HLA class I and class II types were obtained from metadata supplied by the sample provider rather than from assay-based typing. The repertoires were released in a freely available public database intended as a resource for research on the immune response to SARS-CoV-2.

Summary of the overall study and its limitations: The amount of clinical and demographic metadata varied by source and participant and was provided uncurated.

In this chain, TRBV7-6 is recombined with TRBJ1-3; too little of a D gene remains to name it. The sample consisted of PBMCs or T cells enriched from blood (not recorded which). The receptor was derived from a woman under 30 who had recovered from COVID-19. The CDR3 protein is CASSLAPNSGNTIYF. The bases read TGTGCCAGCAGCTTAGCTCCCAACTCTGGAAACACCATATATTTT.